The 25 T cell receptor beta chains reported below all come from one sample, sequenced in a study of PD-L1 blockade in urothelial cancer. Measured with immunoSEQ multiplex PCR; TCRdb has only the in-frame clones, and not every one. Here the sample spans about 39,000 clones, around 89% being singletons. The specimen was PBMCs, collected around atezolizumab (anti-PD-L1) treatment. The receptors come from a man aged 60 to 75 with urothelial cancer.

This clone has only one observation. The rearrangement joins TRBV5-1 to TRBJ2-5, with 7 bases lining up with TRBD1. The CDR3 is 16 amino acids. V trimming: 0 bases; J trimming: 5 bases; junction bases outside the gene matches: 10. Looked up from germline, CDR1 is SGHRS and CDR2 is YFSETQ. The CDR3: CASSLAPRQGPETQYF. CDR3 in DNA: TGCGCCAGCAGCTTGGCCCCGAGACAGGGACCTGAGACCCAGTACTTC.

V usage is TRBV28 and J usage is TRBJ1-2; no definite D call. V gave up 3 bases and J gave up 5 bases, with 13 bases separating them. CDR1 and CDR2 from the germline V gene are MDHEN and SYDVKM. CDR3 length: 14 residues. CDR3 sequence (DNA): TGTGCCAGCAGTTTCTCTGGGCAGTATTATGGCTACACCTTC. It yields the protein CASSFSGQYYGYTF.

The chain links TRBV5-1 to TRBJ2-5, with TRBD1 identical over 7 bases. Germline CDR1 reads SGHRS; CDR2 reads YFSETQ. The CDR3 loop spans 14 amino acids. Losses at the gene ends were 1 base for V and 5 bases for J; bases not matched to a gene: 5. The CDR3 DNA sequence: TGCGCCAGCAGCTTGCAAGGGGGCGTGGAGACCCAGTACTTC. Translated: CASSLQGGVETQYF.

The chain uses TRBV28 and TRBJ1-6; TRBD1 aligns across 8 bases. CDR3 length equals 13 residues. Trimming took 7 bases from V and 9 from J; bases not matched to a gene: 5. Germline loops: CDR1 MDHEN, CDR2 SYDVKM. CDR3 in amino acids: CASIPQGASPLHF. CDR3 sequence (DNA): TGTGCCAGCATTCCTCAGGGGGCTTCACCCCTCCACTTT.

The V call is TRBV11-2, the J call TRBJ2-7, with 8 bases fitting TRBD2. After removal of 1 base from V and 2 bases from J, the junction contained 1 base not matched to a gene. Germline loops: CDR1 SGHAT, CDR2 FQNNGV. This CDR3 spans 14 amino acids. The CDR3 DNA sequence: TGTGCCAGCAGCTTAGGAGCGGGAGCCTACGAGCAGTACTTC. This translates into CASSLGAGAYEQYF.

The CDR3 DNA sequence: TGTGCCAGCAGTGGGGAAGGGGGAACAGATACGCAGTATTTT. Its translation: CASSGEGGTDTQYF. J is TRBJ2-3 and V is TRBV6-4; possible D gene TRBD1, 6 bases. CDR1 and CDR2 from the germline V gene are MRHNA and SNTAGT. The CDR3 has 14 residues. Trimming removed 4 bases at V and 3 bases at J, with 11 bases between.

The chain employs TRBV11-1 and TRBJ2-5; 7 bases map to TRBD1. Germline V gives CDR1 SGHAT, CDR2 FQDESV (reference sequence). Trimming cost V 2 bases and J 4 bases; bases outside gene matches: 7. The CDR3 loop spans 15 amino acids. The CDR3 coding sequence is TGTGCCAGCAGCTTAAATTCAGGGGGTTCAGAGACCCAGTACTTC. Translated: CASSLNSGGSETQYF. Together with reference TRBV11-1 and TRBJ2-5, the CDR3 gives the full variable domain: EAEVAQSPRYKITEKSQAVAFWCDPISGHATLYWYRQILGQGPELLVQFQDESVVDDSQLPKDRFSAERLKGVDSTLKIQPAELGDSAMYLCASSLNSGGSETQYFGPGTRLLVL.

The rearrangement links TRBV12-5 to TRBJ2-1; D may be TRBD1 (5 bases). Germline assignment: CDR1 LGHNT and CDR2 FRNRAP. CDR3 length equals 12 residues. V was trimmed by 6 bases and J by 4 bases, leaving 7 bases between them. Here the CDR3 reads CASGRQYNEQFF. The DNA for the CDR3 is TGTGCTAGTGGCCGACAGTACAATGAGCAGTTCTTC.

The gene calls are TRBV7-9 and TRBJ1-3; D might be TRBD1 (5 bases). Germline V gene lookup returns CDR1 SEHNR and CDR2 FQNEAQ (reference sequence). CDR3 length: 16 amino acids. V lost 3 bases, J lost 1 base, and 13 bases lay in between. The CDR3 loop reads CASSFLSGRSGNTIYF. The CDR3 DNA is TGTGCCAGCAGCTTTTTATCAGGGAGGTCTGGAAACACCATATATTTT.

This chain connects TRBV2 to TRBJ2-3; a weak D match, TRBD1 (5 bases). The germline gives CDR1 SNHLY, CDR2 FYNNEI. The CDR3 loop spans 15 amino acids. V lost 1 base to trimming and J lost 1 base, with 9 bases between them. The CDR3 DNA follows: TGTGCCAGCAGTGAAGGCCAGGGTGGCACAGATACGCAGTATTTT. Translation: CASSEGQGGTDTQYF.

The rearrangement joins TRBV5-1 to TRBJ2-1; the match to TRBD2 covers 14 bases. Trimming took 4 bases from V and 10 from J; bases not matched to a gene: 10. CDR1 and CDR2 from the germline V gene are SGHRS and YFSETQ. This CDR3 comprises 16 residues. Here the CDR3 DNA reads TGCGCCAGCAGCGCCATGACTAGCGGGGGGGCCAGGGAGCAGTTCTTC. Its translation is CASSAMTSGGAREQFF.

The CDR3 bases are TGCGCCAGCAGCCAAGAGGAGGCGAGCGGGAGTGAGCAGTTCTTC. Its translation: CASSQEEASGSEQFF. The chain joins TRBV4-1 to TRBJ2-1; 8 nucleotides match TRBD2. Germline CDR1 MGHRA, CDR2 YSYEKL. After removal of 0 bases from V and 9 bases from J, the junction contained 7 bases not matched to a gene. CDR3 length equals 15 residues.

V usage is TRBV5-1 and J usage is TRBJ2-5, with a possible D match to TRBD2 (6 bases). V lost 0 bases and J 4 bases, leaving 13 bases between the germline ends. Germline values: CDR1 SGHRS, CDR2 YFSETQ. The CDR3 covers 15 residues. The CDR3: CASSLAPQGGETQYF. CDR3 DNA: TGCGCCAGCAGCTTGGCACCTCAGGGAGGAGAGACCCAGTACTTC.

V gene TRBV5-4 combines with J gene TRBJ1-1, with D possibly matching TRBD1 (6 bases). Germline CDR1 is SGHNT and CDR2 is YYREEE (reference sequence). The CDR3 runs to 14 residues. Trimming left V 6 bases short and J 3 bases short, with 15 bases between. The CDR3 region has the DNA TGTGCCAGCACCCCCCAGGGGTACGACACTGAAGCTTTCTTT. Its protein is CASTPQGYDTEAFF.

The V call is TRBV4-1, the J call TRBJ2-7, with TRBD2 matching over 8 bases. Germline V gene data show CDR1 as MGHRA and CDR2 as YSYEKL. The length of the CDR3 is 15 residues. V trimming: 4 bases; J trimming: 0 bases; junction bases outside the gene matches: 5. Here the CDR3 reads CASSPGLAFSYEQYF. CDR3 nucleotide sequence: TGCGCCAGCAGCCCTGGACTAGCCTTCTCCTACGAGCAGTACTTC.

The CDR3 region is CASSSLTGGNTIYF. DNA of the CDR3: TGTGCCAGCAGCTCCCTTACAGGGGGGAACACCATATATTTT. The gene calls are TRBV7-6 and TRBJ1-3; 8 nucleotides align to TRBD1. The V gene's germline CDR1 is SGHVS and CDR2 FNYEAQ. The ends lost 4 bases at V and 7 bases at J; junction bases unmatched: 6. This CDR3 is 14 amino acids long.

This chain joins TRBV7-2 and TRBJ2-7; a possible D gene is TRBD2 (6 bases). The CDR3 has 14 amino acids. V dropped 0 bases and J dropped 6 bases, with 12 bases sitting between them. CDR1 is SGHTA, CDR2 FQGNSA, per germline. The CDR3 region is CASSLAITSTEQYF. The CDR3 DNA reads TGTGCCAGCAGCTTAGCGATTACTAGCACCGAGCAGTACTTC.

This rearrangement joins TRBV28 to TRBJ2-7, with 8 bases that match TRBD1. This CDR3 has 14 amino acids. Germline V gene sequence: CDR1 MDHEN, CDR2 SYDVKM. V lost 5 bases to trimming and J lost 2 bases; unmatched junction nucleotides: 5. The CDR3 loop reads CASSPDRAPYEQYF. CDR3 bases: TGTGCCAGCAGTCCGGACAGGGCCCCCTACGAGCAGTACTTC. Full variable domain (rest looked up from reference TRBV28 and TRBJ2-7): DVKVTQSSRYLVKRTGEKVFLECVQDMDHENMFWYRQDPGLGLRLIYFSYDVKMKEKGDIPEGYSVSREKKERFSLILESASTNQTSMYLCASSPDRAPYEQYFGPGTRLTVT.

The chain couples TRBV18 to TRBJ1-5; 7 bases are shared with TRBD1. Germline-derived CDR1 and CDR2 are KGHSH and LQKENI. Trimming removed 3 bases from V and 3 bases from J; junction bases left unmatched: 2. This CDR3 has 14 amino acids. The CDR3 is CASSPDRNNQPQHF. In DNA, the CDR3 is TGTGCCAGCTCACCGGACAGGAACAATCAGCCCCAGCATTTT. Full variable domain (remainder filled in from reference TRBV18 and TRBJ1-5): NAGVMQNPRHLVRRRGQEARLRCSPMKGHSHVYWYRQLPEEGLKFMVYLQKENIIDESGMPKERFSAEFPKEGPSILRIQQVVRGDSAAYFCASSPDRNNQPQHFGDGTRLSIL.

The rearrangement joins TRBV7-8 to TRBJ1-4; no clear D. CDR3 size: 14 residues. V dropped 3 bases and J dropped 4 bases, with 9 bases sitting between them. Per the germline V gene, CDR1 is SGHVS and CDR2 is FQNEAQ. DNA for the CDR3: TGTGCCAGCAGCTTGGGCAGGCTTAATGAAAAACTGTTTTTT. As protein: CASSLGRLNEKLFF.

The J gene is TRBJ1-5, the V gene TRBV18; 9 nucleotides agree with TRBD1. This CDR3 contains 15 residues. Germline CDR1 KGHSH, CDR2 LQKENI. The ends lost 3 bases at V and 4 bases at J; junction bases unmatched: 4. The CDR3 loop reads CASSPGTGTNQPQHF. The CDR3 region has the DNA TGTGCCAGCTCACCCGGGACAGGGACAAATCAGCCCCAGCATTTT.

The rearrangement joins TRBV27 to TRBJ2-3, with TRBD2 matching over 10 bases. The V gene end was trimmed by 5 bases and the J gene end by 0 bases; junction bases not matched to a gene: 2. The CDR3 is 15 residues long. The germline gives CDR1 MNHEY, CDR2 SMNVEV (reference sequence). CDR3 in DNA: TGTGCCAGCAGTGGACTAGCGGCTAGCACAGATACGCAGTATTTT. Translation: CASSGLAASTDTQYF.

CDR3 region: CASSLGTEGYGYTF. The CDR3 region has the DNA TGTGCCAGCAGCTTAGGTACGGAGGGATATGGCTACACCTTC. The gene calls are TRBV7-2 and TRBJ1-2, with no clear D. The CDR3 covers 14 residues. The V gene lost 1 base and the J gene lost 5 bases, with 11 bases spanning the gap. The germline gives CDR1 SGHTA, CDR2 FQGNSA.

The sample holds one count of this clone. This chain connects TRBV19 to TRBJ2-1; 8 bases fit TRBD1. J lost 2 bases, V lost 5 bases, and 2 bases had no gene match. Looked up from germline, CDR1 is LNHDA and CDR2 is SQIVND (reference sequence). The CDR3 covers 14 residues. Here the CDR3 reads CASSSGGPYNEQFF. The CDR3 coding sequence is TGTGCCAGTAGTTCAGGGGGCCCCTACAATGAGCAGTTCTTC.

V and J are TRBV9 and TRBJ2-1, with a weak D call TRBD1 (5 bases). This CDR3 has 13 residues. Germline loops: CDR1 SGDLS, CDR2 YYNGEE. V dropped 0 bases and J dropped 8 bases, with 9 bases sitting between them. The DNA for the CDR3 is TGTGCCAGCAGCGTAGAGGGGTGGGATGAGCAGTTCTTC. Protein: CASSVEGWDEQFF. The full variable domain, in which reference TRBV9 and TRBJ2-1 provide the parts outside the CDR3, is DSGVTQTPKHLITATGQRVTLRCSPRSGDLSVYWYQQSLDQGLQFLIQYYNGEERAKGNILERFSAQQFPDLHSELNLSSLELGDSALYFCASSVEGWDEQFFGPGTRLTVL.